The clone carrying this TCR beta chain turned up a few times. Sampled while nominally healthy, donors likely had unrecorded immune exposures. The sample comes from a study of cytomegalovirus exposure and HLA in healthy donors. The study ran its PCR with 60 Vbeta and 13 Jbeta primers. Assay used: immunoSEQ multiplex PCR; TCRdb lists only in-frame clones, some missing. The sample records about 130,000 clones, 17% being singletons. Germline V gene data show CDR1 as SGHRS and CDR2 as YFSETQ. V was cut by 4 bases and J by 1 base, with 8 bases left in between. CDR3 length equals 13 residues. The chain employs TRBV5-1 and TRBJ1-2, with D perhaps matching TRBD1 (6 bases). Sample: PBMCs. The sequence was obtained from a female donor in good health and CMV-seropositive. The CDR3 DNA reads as TGCGCCAGCAGCGCACAGGGTAACTATGGCTACACCTTC. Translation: CASSAQGNYGYTF.